This T cell receptor (beta chain) derives from a study of blood T cell repertoires in COVID-19 (dated by TCRdb to between 2020 and 2021). With regard to the full study: The collaborator samples originated in the United States, Italy and Spain and spanned the acute and convalescent phases of COVID-19. Samples were obtained from the ongoing ImmuneRACE study (first 160 participants) and from over a thousand subjects provided by 6 global collaborators. Deeply sampled blood TCRbeta repertoires from subjects exposed to, actively infected with, or recovered from COVID-19 were included in the dataset. HLA class I and class II types, where available, came from metadata supplied by the sample provider rather than from assay-based typing. The repertoires were released in a freely available public database meant as a resource for research on the immune response to SARS-CoV-2. Nearly every sample came with metadata listing a de-identified subject ID, COVID-19 status, age in years and sex. The material from the prospective study consisted of cDNA or gDNA derived from T cells, B-cell-depleted T cells, or PBMCs.

Enrolling through a virtual design, the prospective study's participants ranged in age from roughly 18 to 89 years and lived across 24 United States geographic areas. Cohort assignment in the prospective study relied on participant-reported clinical history from a screening survey and a study questionnaire. Exposed participants had been in contact, within 2 weeks of entering the study, with a person who had a PCR-confirmed or clinician-diagnosed case of COVID-19. In the prospective study, whole blood, serum and a nasopharyngeal or oropharyngeal swab were collected from each participant by mobile phlebotomists. Participants in the prospective study had the option to provide additional blood draws and questionnaires over a 2-month period. Prospective study blood samples were shipped either frozen or at room temperature before DNA extraction. Via the germline V gene (reference sequence), CDR1 is LNHDA and CDR2 SQIVND. Deletion took 4 bases off V and 4 bases off J, with a span of 7 bases between the germline ends. The CDR3 has 12 amino acids, counting the end cysteine and phenylalanine. Left in the record is the CDR3 DNA by itself, 36 bases read in frame from the first base.

Findings and caveats that apply to the study as a whole: The amount of clinical and demographic metadata varied by source and participant and was provided uncurated.

TCRbeta CDR3 regions were amplified from genomic DNA using the immunoSEQ Assay, a bias-controlled multiplex PCR. The authors processed their data as follows. The number of nucleated cells in each sample was estimated from the amplification of reference gene primers within the assay. To quantify the absolute abundance of each unique TCRbeta CDR3 rearrangement, sequence reads were collapsed and filtered. For each sample, productive Simpson clonality was calculated as the square root of Simpson's diversity index across productive rearrangements. Not all clones reach the TCRdb copy of this immuneACCESS table, which keeps in-frame sequences only. Checked studies attribute under half of the gap to unresolved V genes and leave the rest unexplained. The V and J calls and the clone size are those of that table, but D and trimming were determined from the DNA. Counted in this sample were about 280,000 clones; 80% to 85% of them appeared once. About 5% of the sample belongs to the ten largest clones.

As for this clone: The antigen it binds to is not known. It has no much larger one-base neighbor in the sample; base qualities were not kept.

The rearrangement joined TRBV19 to TRBJ2-5; matching of 6 bases hints at TRBD2 as the D gene. The TCR sequence derives from a man aged 35 to 55 who had been exposed to COVID-19. The sequencing input was PBMCs or T cells enriched from blood (not recorded which). The sequence in DNA is TGTGCCAGTAGTAGGACTACAGAGACCCAGTACTTC. The resulting protein is CASSRTTETQYF.